Presented here are 17 T cell receptor beta chains from one specimen sequenced in a study of T cell responses to AZD1222 COVID-19 vaccine (dated by TCRdb to about 2021). Libraries were prepared through the immunoSEQ multiplex PCR assay. TCRdb retrieved this table from immuneACCESS and kept in-frame rearrangements only. Not all clones are present; in checked studies, unresolved V genes account for under half, and no reason is known for the remainder. Across this sample there are about 110,000 clones, with approximately 84% seen only once. Just under 10% of the sample is in the top ten clones. The time point tag for this specimen amounts to: baseline before first vaccination. The sequenced sample was peripheral blood, obtained on day 0 of AZD1222 vaccination. These receptors originate from an adult in good health.

The gene calls are TRBV2 and TRBJ2-3, with TRBD2 matching 13 bases. V lost 7 bases and J lost 6; bases outside the gene matches: 7. The CDR3 contains 15 residues. Looked up from germline, CDR1 is SNHLY and CDR2 is FYNNEI. DNA of the CDR3: TGTGCCAGCACCCGACTAGCGGGGGGTTATGATACGCAGTATTTT. Residues: CASTRLAGGYDTQYF.

The sample holds one count of this clone. The rearrangement links TRBV18 to TRBJ2-4; 7 positions agree with TRBD1. Trimming removed 4 bases from V and 2 bases from J; junction bases left unmatched: 2. The germline CDR1 and CDR2 sequences are KGHSH and LQKENI. CDR3 length: 14 amino acids. CDR3 nucleotides: TGTGCCAGCTCACTACAGGGGTCCAAAAACATTCAGTACTTC. Its protein product is CASSLQGSKNIQYF.

This clone was found once. The V and J genes are TRBV7-2 and TRBJ2-7; 9 bases are shared with TRBD1. CDR1 is SGHTA and CDR2 is FQGNSA in the germline V gene. The CDR3 runs to 15 residues. Trimming at V came to 1 base and at J to 5 bases, leaving 6 bases not matched to a gene. Here the CDR3 reads CASSLVGQGFNEQYF. DNA of the CDR3: TGTGCCAGCAGCTTAGTCGGACAGGGGTTCAACGAGCAGTACTTC.

This sequence joins TRBV3-1 (or the pseudogene TRBV3-2) and TRBJ2-3; D is undetermined. The germline V gene has CDR1 LGHDT and CDR2 YNNKEL (reference sequence). Trimming removed 4 bases at V and 3 bases at J, with 8 bases between. The CDR3 has 13 amino acids. The DNA of the CDR3 is TGTGCCAGCAGCCCCCACGATACAGATACGCAGTATTTT. Its translation is CASSPHDTDTQYF.

V usage is TRBV15 and J usage is TRBJ2-6; maybe TRBD2 (6 bases). The germline CDR1 and CDR2 sequences are LNHNV and YYDKDF (reference sequence). The CDR3 has 18 amino acids. Between the trimmed V and J ends, which lost 5 bases and 0 bases, there was a span of 17 bases. In DNA form, the CDR3 reads TGTGCCACCAGCCCATCGGGGAGGATAGGCTCTGGGGCCAACGTCCTGACTTTC. It codes for CATSPSGRIGSGANVLTF.

This sequence joins TRBV25-1 and TRBJ2-1; D gene unclear. The CDR3 consists of 13 residues. Germline V gene lookup returns CDR1 MGHDK and CDR2 SYGVNS. Trimming took 3 bases from V and 9 from J, leaving 12 bases between them. The CDR3 sequence is CASSDSVPSEQFF. CDR3 bases: TGTGCCAGCAGTGATTCCGTACCGAGTGAGCAGTTCTTC.

This rearrangement joins TRBV11-3 to TRBJ2-3, with 11 bases fitting TRBD1. Germline values: CDR1 SGHNT, CDR2 YENEEA. With V trimmed by 5 bases and J by 4 bases, 2 bases remained unmatched. There are 14 residues in the CDR3. The CDR3 protein is CASSGTGGPDTQYF. The CDR3 nucleotides are TGTGCCAGCAGCGGGACAGGGGGTCCAGATACGCAGTATTTT. The entire variable domain, with the rest obtained from reference TRBV11-3 and TRBJ2-3, is as follows: EAGVVQSPRYKIIEKKQPVAFWCNPISGHNTLYWYLQNLGQGPELLIRYENEEAVDDSQLPKDRFSAERLKGVDSTLKIQPAELGDSAVYLCASSGTGGPDTQYFGPGTRLTVL.

The V call is TRBV3-1 (or the pseudogene TRBV3-2), the J call TRBJ2-1, with 8 bases identical to TRBD1. The V gene end was trimmed by 5 bases and the J gene end by 0 bases; junction bases not matched to a gene: 3. Germline V CDR1 and CDR2: LGHDT, YNNKEL (reference sequence). The CDR3 totals 15 residues. The CDR3 here is CASSTGTGSYNEQFF. In DNA form, the CDR3 reads TGTGCCAGCAGCACTGGGACAGGCTCCTACAATGAGCAGTTCTTC.

The rearrangement links TRBV30 to TRBJ2-7; 8 bases map to TRBD2. The CDR3 contains 15 residues. In germline, CDR1 is GTSNPN, CDR2 SVGIG (reference sequence). After removal of 4 bases from V and 2 bases from J, the junction contained 10 bases not matched to a gene. In DNA, the CDR3 is TGTGCCTGGAAACCTGCGGGAGGAAGGGCCTACGAGCAGTACTTC. Its translation is CAWKPAGGRAYEQYF.

The chain uses TRBV7-2 and TRBJ2-7; the D is unclear. Germline CDR1 SGHTA, CDR2 FQGNSA. The CDR3 length is 11 residues. The V gene lost 5 bases and the J gene lost 8 bases, with 10 bases spanning the gap. CDR3 bases: TGTGCCAGCAGCCAGAGGATGCAGCAGTACTTC. The encoded protein is CASSQRMQQYF.

This clone was detected only once. The genes are TRBV19 and TRBJ2-3; 7 positions agree with TRBD2. V shed 7 bases, J shed 8 bases, and the junction held 12 bases outside the gene matches. This CDR3 is 14 amino acids long. Germline V gene lookup returns CDR1 LNHDA and CDR2 SQIVND (reference sequence). The DNA of the CDR3 is TGTGCCAGTAAAAGCGGGATTTCAGTGGGTACGCAGTATTTT. Amino acids: CASKSGISVGTQYF.

The chain couples TRBV30 to TRBJ1-1; D not resolved. The germline gives CDR1 GTSNPN, CDR2 SVGIG (reference sequence). Deletions cut 0 bases from V and 6 bases from J, with 14 bases between. The CDR3 loop spans 14 amino acids. CDR3 amino acids: CAWSVPSLRPEAFF. CDR3 nucleotide sequence: TGTGCCTGGAGTGTTCCTTCTCTCCGCCCTGAAGCTTTCTTT.

The rearrangement uses TRBV28 and TRBJ2-7; perhaps TRBD1 as D (6 bases). The CDR3 loop spans 11 amino acids. V was clipped by 8 bases and J by 11 bases, with 16 bases between them. Germline lookup yields CDR1 MDHEN and CDR2 SYDVKM. The CDR3 nucleotides read TGTGCCAGCGGGGATCGGGCAGGGGAGTACTTC. Its protein is CASGDRAGEYF.

The V gene is TRBV27, the J gene TRBJ2-1; the D call may be TRBD1 or TRBD2 (5 bases each). The germline CDR1 and CDR2 sequences are MNHEY and SMNVEV (reference sequence). The CDR3 loop spans 16 amino acids. V was cut by 3 bases and J by 3 bases, with 15 bases left in between. The CDR3 region is CASSFGAGEVYNEQFF. The CDR3 coding sequence is TGTGCCAGCAGTTTTGGGGCCGGGGAAGTCTACAATGAGCAGTTCTTC.

J is TRBJ2-3 and V is TRBV4-3; the match to TRBD2 covers 8 bases. Germline loops: CDR1 LGHNA, CDR2 YSLEER. The CDR3 has 16 residues. V lost 0 bases to trimming and J lost 5 bases; unmatched junction nucleotides: 7. CDR3 amino acids: CASSQDATGGGDTQYF. CDR3 in DNA: TGCGCCAGCAGCCAAGATGCAACGGGAGGGGGAGATACGCAGTATTTT.

The chain links TRBV3-1 (or the pseudogene TRBV3-2) to TRBJ1-2, with a tentative D call TRBD1 (6 bases). The germline V and J ends were trimmed by 5 bases and 1 base, with 17 bases remaining between them. Germline V gene sequence: CDR1 LGHDT, CDR2 YNNKEL (reference sequence). The CDR3 is 16 amino acids. The DNA of the CDR3 is TGTGCCAGCAGCGGCTACACCAGGGGTCTTAACTATGGCTACACCTTC. It encodes CASSGYTRGLNYGYTF.

The gene calls are TRBV5-6 and TRBJ1-5; D ambiguous. V lost 1 base, J lost 3 bases, and 11 bases lay in between. This CDR3 spans 15 amino acids. Germline CDR1 is SGHDT and CDR2 is YYEEEE. CDR3 sequence: CASSLRAANNQPQHF. CDR3 in DNA: TGTGCCAGCAGCTTGCGGGCGGCGAACAATCAGCCCCAGCATTTT.